This is a list of T cell receptor beta chains from one sample in a study of beta chain features in type 1 diabetes. TCRdb's table, derived via immunoSEQ multiplex PCR, lists solely in-frame clones and lacks some. The sample shows 150,000 to 200,000 clones, approximately 8% of them seen only once. The source material was central memory CD4+ T cells from blood. The receptors shown here come from a man between 18 and 29 years old with type 1 diabetes. CDR3s include the opening cysteine and the closing phenylalanine or tryptophan. The D gene is left open where the match is weak. The listing skips clone size in some rows; elsewhere it reads once, few, many or a size class.

v_gene	d_gene	j_gene	abundance	CDR3aa	CDR3nt
TRBV7-2	TRBD1	TRBJ2-3	.	CASSFRDRESKGTQYF	TGTGCCAGCAGCTTCCGGGACAGGGAATCAAAGGGTACGCAGTATTTT
TRBV15	.	TRBJ2-4	.	CATSRDGVGENIQYF	TGTGCCACCAGCAGAGATGGGGTAGGGGAAAACATTCAGTACTTC
TRBV5-1	.	TRBJ1-1	few	CASSGGTTGDMNTEAFF	TGCGCCAGCAGCGGCGGGACCACAGGAGACATGAACACTGAAGCTTTCTTT
TRBV5-1	.	TRBJ1-2	.	CASSFDSGGEYGYTF	TGCGCCAGCAGCTTCGACTCGGGGGGCGAATATGGCTACACCTTC
TRBV30	.	TRBJ1-5	.	CAWSARVNQPQHF	TGTGCCTGGAGTGCTCGGGTCAATCAGCCCCAGCATTTT
TRBV7-9	.	TRBJ1-5	few	CASSPTGDQPQHF	TGTGCCAGCAGCCCCACAGGTGATCAGCCCCAGCATTTT
TRBV4-1	TRBD1	TRBJ2-7	.	CASSLGQASYEQYF	TGCGCCAGCTCCTTGGGACAGGCTTCCTACGAGCAGTACTTC
TRBV27	TRBD1	TRBJ2-7	.	CASSSRPGQQSSYEQYF	TGTGCCAGCAGTTCCCGCCCGGGACAGCAAAGCTCCTACGAGCAGTACTTC
TRBV4-3	.	TRBJ1-4	.	CASSQDTRATNEKLFF	TGCGCCAGCAGCCAAGATACGAGGGCGACTAATGAAAAACTGTTTTTT
TRBV11-2	TRBD1	TRBJ2-7	few	CASILTGAGEQYF	TGTGCCAGCATTTTGACAGGGGCTGGAGAGCAGTACTTC
TRBV6-6	.	TRBJ2-7	few	CASSLDTGLSYEQYF	TGTGCCAGCAGTTTGGATACAGGGCTCTCCTACGAGCAGTACTTC
TRBV7-9	TRBD1	TRBJ2-7	few	CASSSQGAQEQYF	TGTGCCAGCAGCTCCCAGGGGGCGCAAGAGCAGTACTTC
TRBV28	.	TRBJ2-6	.	CASSFPPRSGANVLTF	TGTGCCAGCAGTTTCCCCCCTCGGTCCGGGGCCAACGTCCTGACTTTC
TRBV6-6	TRBD1	TRBJ1-5	.	CASSRTGSNQPQHF	TGTGCCAGCAGTAGGACAGGGTCCAATCAGCCCCAGCATTTT
TRBV15	TRBD1	TRBJ2-7	many	CATSRPGQGINEQYF	TGTGCCACCAGCAGACCGGGACAGGGTATTAACGAGCAGTACTTC
TRBV30	.	TRBJ2-3	.	CAWSVLDTQYF	TGTGCCTGGAGTGTACTAGATACGCAGTATTTT
TRBV19	TRBD2	TRBJ2-5	.	CASSTALGTSGGKETQYF	TGTGCCAGTAGTACCGCCCTCGGGACTAGCGGGGGGAAAGAGACCCAGTACTTC
TRBV7-2	TRBD2	TRBJ2-5	.	CASSISLAGGAGSQYF	TGTGCCAGCAGCATTTCACTAGCGGGGGGCGCTGGGTCCCAGTACTTC
TRBV18	.	TRBJ1-2	.	CASSAIRLLKSNYGYTF	TGTGCCAGCTCAGCCATCAGACTGCTAAAATCAAACTATGGCTACACCTTC
TRBV29-1	.	TRBJ2-3	.	CSVVPGTDTQYF	TGCAGCGTTGTGCCGGGGACAGATACGCAGTATTTT
TRBV5-1	.	TRBJ1-5	.	CASSPGQHNQPQHF	TGCGCCAGCAGCCCCGGACAGCACAATCAGCCCCAGCATTTT
TRBV25-1	TRBD1	TRBJ2-2	.	CASRDRGGTGELFF	TGTGCCAGCAGGGACAGGGGCGGCACCGGGGAGCTGTTTTTT
TRBV19	TRBD2	TRBJ2-2	many	CASRPGTSYWELFF	TGTGCCAGTAGACCCGGGACTAGCTACTGGGAGCTGTTTTTT
TRBV5-4	.	TRBJ1-1	few	CASSLGGEIEAFF	TGTGCCAGCAGCTTGGGGGGGGAGATTGAAGCTTTCTTT
TRBV30	TRBD2	TRBJ2-5	.	CAWDRLAGFQETQYF	TGTGCCTGGGACCGACTAGCGGGGTTCCAAGAGACCCAGTACTTC
TRBV4-1	TRBD2	TRBJ2-3	.	CASSQRAGGASTDTQYF	TGCGCCAGCAGCCAGAGGGCGGGAGGCGCTAGCACAGATACGCAGTATTTT
TRBV4-2	.	TRBJ2-3	.	CASSQDLGASRTDTQYF	TGTGCCAGCAGCCAAGATCTGGGGGCTAGTCGGACAGATACGCAGTATTTT
TRBV10-3	TRBD2	TRBJ2-6	.	CAIAGAGANVLTF	TGTGCCATTGCGGGAGCTGGGGCCAACGTCCTGACTTTC
TRBV5-1	TRBD1	TRBJ2-7	.	CASSPWTGTNEQYF	TGCGCCAGCAGCCCCTGGACAGGGACAAACGAGCAGTACTTC
TRBV29-1	.	TRBJ2-5	few	CSVGRVGVAETQYF	TGCAGCGTTGGGCGGGTCGGGGTCGCAGAGACCCAGTACTTC
TRBV28	TRBD2	TRBJ2-1	few	CASTGLAGGYNEQFF	TGTGCCAGCACCGGACTAGCGGGAGGTTACAATGAGCAGTTCTTC
TRBV9	.	TRBJ2-7	few	CASSVSPEPYEQYF	TGTGCCAGCAGCGTGAGCCCTGAGCCCTACGAGCAGTACTTC
TRBV5-4	.	TRBJ1-2	.	CASSPGLNNRDYGYTF	TGTGCCAGCAGCCCTGGTCTGAATAACAGAGACTATGGCTACACCTTC
TRBV2	.	TRBJ2-7	.	CASSEALQSPYF	TGTGCCAGCAGTGAAGCGCTTCAGTCACCGTACTTC
TRBV10-3	.	TRBJ1-1	few	CAISEPASKTGNTEAFF	TGTGCCATCAGTGAGCCCGCCTCAAAGACAGGTAACACTGAAGCTTTCTTT
TRBV6-6	TRBD1	TRBJ2-7	few	CASRTQGAYEQYF	TGTGCCAGCAGGACTCAGGGGGCATACGAGCAGTACTTC
TRBV5-5	TRBD1	TRBJ1-2	.	CASSLGGQGTGGYTF	TGTGCCAGCAGCTTGGGGGGACAGGGTACAGGGGGCTACACCTTC
TRBV7-2	.	TRBJ2-1	.	CASSLDGGGYNEQFF	TGTGCCAGCAGCTTAGACGGGGGAGGCTACAATGAGCAGTTCTTC
TRBV5-1	.	TRBJ2-7	few	CASSSRQASYEQYF	TGCGCCAGCAGCTCAAGACAGGCTTCCTACGAGCAGTACTTC
TRBV30	.	TRBJ2-7	few	CAVTDARRYEQYF	TGTGCCGTAACGGACGCTCGGAGGTACGAGCAGTACTTC
TRBV28	TRBD2	TRBJ2-2	few	CASSLSPGTSGAAGELFF	TGTGCCAGCAGCCTTAGTCCCGGGACTAGCGGGGCGGCCGGGGAGCTGTTTTTT
TRBV27	TRBD2	TRBJ2-3	.	CASSSGGRAVDTQYF	TGTGCCAGCAGTTCGGGCGGGAGGGCCGTCGATACGCAGTATTTT
TRBV5-1	TRBD2	TRBJ2-3	.	CASRYSGRAPDTQYF	TGCGCCAGCAGATATAGCGGGAGAGCCCCAGATACGCAGTATTTT
TRBV11-2	.	TRBJ2-5	.	CASSLLRGGRETQYF	TGTGCCAGCAGCTTACTTCGGGGTGGGAGGGAGACCCAGTACTTC
TRBV4-1	.	TRBJ1-5	few	CASSPTYRPQHF	TGCGCCAGCAGCCCTACCTACAGGCCCCAGCATTTT
TRBV6-5	.	TRBJ1-6	few	CASRSRRDRISPLHF	TGTGCCAGCAGGTCCCGGCGGGACCGGATTTCACCCCTCCACTTT
TRBV11-3	.	TRBJ1-6	few	CASSPQGLYNSPLHF	TGTGCCAGCAGCCCGCAGGGCCTATATAATTCACCCCTCCACTTT
TRBV28	.	TRBJ1-2	few	CASRSTGSLYGYTF	TGTGCCAGCAGGTCGACAGGTTCCCTCTATGGCTACACCTTC
TRBV27	.	TRBJ1-2	many	CASSIQYRASNYGYTF	TGTGCCAGCAGTATTCAATACAGGGCTTCGAACTATGGCTACACCTTC
TRBV11-2	TRBD2	TRBJ2-1	many	CASRAGSGSYNEQFF	TGTGCCAGCAGAGCGGGGAGCGGCTCCTACAATGAGCAGTTCTTC